This note documents a single T cell receptor (beta chain) sequence. The V end lost 4 bases, the J end lost 2 bases, and 15 bases lay between the germline ends. The CDR3 runs 15 residues. Per germline, CDR1 MNHNS and CDR2 SASEGT. The sample originates from a study of shared clonotypes between healthy human individuals. An approximately 220 ng quantity of DNA, roughly 29,000 T cell genomes, went into the sorted-subset replicate PCRs. The repertoire was sequenced with immunoSEQ multiplex PCR; TCRdb's copy has only in-frame clones and lacks some. The table records roughly 2.5 million clones, roughly nine tenths of them present only once.

The specimen sequenced was naive CD4+ T cells sorted from blood. Specified subset: CD45RA+ positively selected. This receptor was obtained from a man aged 18 to 30 in good health. The chain links TRBV6-1 to TRBJ2-7, with D perhaps TRBD1 (6 bases). The CDR3 region is CASSATGAFPYEQYF. For the CDR3, the DNA is TGTGCCAGCAGTGCGACAGGAGCCTTTCCCTACGAGCAGTACTTC.